The sequence of this T cell receptor beta chain was determined in a study of blood T cell repertoires in COVID-19. The assay was immunoSEQ multiplex PCR, and TCRdb's table has in-frame clones only and misses some. The table includes 200,000 to 250,000 clones, 80% detected once. This CDR3 is 19 amino acids long. Germline V gives CDR1 SGHRS, CDR2 YFSETQ. The trim removed 4 bases at V and 5 bases at J, leaving 13 bases unmatched. The V gene is TRBV5-1, the J gene TRBJ2-1; 15 bases match TRBD2. The clonotype originates from a human donor in a cohort sampled during active COVID-19. Source material: peripheral blood. This CDR3 is CASSPGLAGGKYGNNEQFF. CDR3 nucleotides: TGCGCCAGCAGCCCCGGACTAGCGGGAGGGAAATACGGGAACAATGAGCAGTTCTTC.